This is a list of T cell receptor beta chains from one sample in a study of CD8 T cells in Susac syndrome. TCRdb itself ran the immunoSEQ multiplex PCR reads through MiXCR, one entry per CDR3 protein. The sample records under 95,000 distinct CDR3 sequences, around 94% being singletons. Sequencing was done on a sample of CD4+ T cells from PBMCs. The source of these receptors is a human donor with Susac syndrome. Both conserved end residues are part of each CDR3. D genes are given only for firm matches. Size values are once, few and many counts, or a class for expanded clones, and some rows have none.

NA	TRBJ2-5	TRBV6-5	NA	TGTGCCAGCCTGCGCGGGTCCGGGGAGACCCAGTACTTC	CASLRGSGETQYF
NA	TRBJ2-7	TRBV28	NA	TGTGCCAGCAACCTGCCCAGCTCCTACGAGCAGTACTTC	CASNLPSSYEQYF
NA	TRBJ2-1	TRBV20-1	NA	TGCAGTGCTAGACGGTGGGATGAGCAGTTCTTC	CSARRWDEQFF
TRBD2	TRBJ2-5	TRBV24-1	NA	TGTGCCACCAGTGATACCAGGGAGGGTCAAGAGACCCAGTACTTC	CATSDTREGQETQYF
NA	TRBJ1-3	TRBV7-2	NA	TGTGCCAGCAGCCCAACTGGAAACACCATATATTTT	CASSPTGNTIYF
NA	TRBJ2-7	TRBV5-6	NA	TGTGCCAGCAGCGTCGGGACCGCCCGCGAGCAGTACTTC	CASSVGTAREQYF
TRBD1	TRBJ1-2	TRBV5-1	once	TGCGCCAGCAGCTTTGGCAGGGGGAACTATGGCTACACCTTC	CASSFGRGNYGYTF
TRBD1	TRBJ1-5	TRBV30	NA	TGTGCCTGGAAGGCGGAAAGGGGGCAACAGCCCCAGCATTTT	CAWKAERGQQPQHF
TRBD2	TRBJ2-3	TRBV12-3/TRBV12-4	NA	TGTGCCAGCAGTCAGGGACTAGCGGGCACAGATATGCAGTATTTT	CASSQGLAGTDMQYF
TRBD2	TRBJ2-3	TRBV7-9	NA	TGTGCCAGCTTCCACGGGAGGGGCCAAAGCACAGATACGCAGTATTTT	CASFHGRGQSTDTQYF
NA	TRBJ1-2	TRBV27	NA	TGTGCCAGCAGTTCAGGACAGACAGGTGATGGCTACACCTTC	CASSSGQTGDGYTF
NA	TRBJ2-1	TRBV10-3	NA	TGTGCCATCAGTGGGGGGGCGGATGATGAGCAGTTCTTC	CAISGGADDEQFF
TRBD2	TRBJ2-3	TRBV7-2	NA	TGTGCCAGCAGCGCTTCGGGACTAGCGGCCTTAGGGGATACGCAGTATTTT	CASSASGLAALGDTQYF
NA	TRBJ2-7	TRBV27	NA	TGTGCCAGCAGTTTATGGGCAGGGCGGTCAGAGCAGTACTTC	CASSLWAGRSEQYF